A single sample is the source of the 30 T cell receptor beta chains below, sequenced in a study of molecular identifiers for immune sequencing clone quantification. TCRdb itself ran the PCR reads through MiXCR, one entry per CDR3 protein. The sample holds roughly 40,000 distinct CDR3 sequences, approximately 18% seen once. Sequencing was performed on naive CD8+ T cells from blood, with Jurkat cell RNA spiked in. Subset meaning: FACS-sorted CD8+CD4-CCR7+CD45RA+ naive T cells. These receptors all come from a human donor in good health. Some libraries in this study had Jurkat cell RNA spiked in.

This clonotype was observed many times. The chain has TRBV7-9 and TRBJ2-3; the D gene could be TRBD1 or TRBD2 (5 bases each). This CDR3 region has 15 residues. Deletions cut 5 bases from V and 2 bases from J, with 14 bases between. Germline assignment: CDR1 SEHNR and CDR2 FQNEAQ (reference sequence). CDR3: CASSPRDVSTDTQYF. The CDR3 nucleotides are TGTGCCAGCAGCCCCAGGGACGTCTCCACAGATACGCAGTATTTT.

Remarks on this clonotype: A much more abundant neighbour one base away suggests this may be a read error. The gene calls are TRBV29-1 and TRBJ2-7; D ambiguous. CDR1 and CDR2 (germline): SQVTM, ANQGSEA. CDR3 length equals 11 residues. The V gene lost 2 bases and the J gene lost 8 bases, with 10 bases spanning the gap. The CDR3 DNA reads TGCAGCGTTGAAATAGGGTACAAGCAGTACTTC. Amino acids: CSVEIGYKQYF.

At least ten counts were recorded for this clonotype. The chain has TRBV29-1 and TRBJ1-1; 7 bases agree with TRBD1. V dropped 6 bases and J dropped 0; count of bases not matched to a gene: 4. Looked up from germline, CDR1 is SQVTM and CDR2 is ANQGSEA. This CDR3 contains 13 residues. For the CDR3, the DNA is TGCAGCGTACCCGGGACAGTGAACACTGAAGCTTTCTTT. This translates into CSVPGTVNTEAFF. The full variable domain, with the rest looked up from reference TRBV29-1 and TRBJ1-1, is SAVISQKPSRDICQRGTSLTIQCQVDSQVTMMFWYRQQPGQSLTLIATANQGSEATYESGFVIDKFPISRPNLTFSTLTVSNMSPEDSSIYLCSVPGTVNTEAFFGQGTRLTVV.

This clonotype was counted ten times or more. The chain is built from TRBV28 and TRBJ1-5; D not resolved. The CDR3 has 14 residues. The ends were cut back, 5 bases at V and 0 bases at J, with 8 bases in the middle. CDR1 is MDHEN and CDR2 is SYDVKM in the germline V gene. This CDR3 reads CASSPPDSNQPQHF. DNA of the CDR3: TGTGCCAGCAGTCCCCCGGATAGCAATCAGCCCCAGCATTTT.

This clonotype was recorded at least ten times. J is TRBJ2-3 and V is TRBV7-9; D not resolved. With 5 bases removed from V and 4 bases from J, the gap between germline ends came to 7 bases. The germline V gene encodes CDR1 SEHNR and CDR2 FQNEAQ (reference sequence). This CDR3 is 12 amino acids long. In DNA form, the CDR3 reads TGTGCCAGCAGCATGAGAGCAGATACGCAGTATTTT. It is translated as CASSMRADTQYF.

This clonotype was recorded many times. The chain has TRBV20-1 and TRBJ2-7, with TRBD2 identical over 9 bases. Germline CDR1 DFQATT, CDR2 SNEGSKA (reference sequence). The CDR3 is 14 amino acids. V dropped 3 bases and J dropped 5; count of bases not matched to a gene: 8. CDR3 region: CSASLGLAGDEQYF. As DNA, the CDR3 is TGCAGTGCTAGTTTGGGTTTAGCGGGAGACGAGCAGTACTTC.

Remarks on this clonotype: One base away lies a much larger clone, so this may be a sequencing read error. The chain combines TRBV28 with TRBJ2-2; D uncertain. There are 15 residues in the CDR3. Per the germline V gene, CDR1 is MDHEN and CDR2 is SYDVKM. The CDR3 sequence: CVSSLGKGNTGELFF. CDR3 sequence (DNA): TGTGTCAGCAGTTTAGGAAAAGGGAACACCGGGGAGCTGTTTTTT.

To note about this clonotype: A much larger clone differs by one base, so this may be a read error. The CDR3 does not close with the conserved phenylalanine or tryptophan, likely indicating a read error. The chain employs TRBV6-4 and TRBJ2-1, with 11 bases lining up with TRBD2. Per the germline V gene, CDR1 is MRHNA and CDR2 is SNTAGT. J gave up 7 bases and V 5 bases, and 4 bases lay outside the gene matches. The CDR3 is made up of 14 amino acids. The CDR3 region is CASSILAGGNEQFY. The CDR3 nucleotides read TGTGCCAGCAGTATCCTAGCGGGAGGTAATGAGCAGTTCTAC.

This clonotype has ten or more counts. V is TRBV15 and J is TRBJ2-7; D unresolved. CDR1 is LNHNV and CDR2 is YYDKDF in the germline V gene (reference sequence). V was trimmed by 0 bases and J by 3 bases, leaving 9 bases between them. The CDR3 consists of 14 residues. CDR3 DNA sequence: TGTGCCACCAGCAGAGACGTGGTAGACTACGAGCAGTACTTC. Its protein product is CATSRDVVDYEQYF.

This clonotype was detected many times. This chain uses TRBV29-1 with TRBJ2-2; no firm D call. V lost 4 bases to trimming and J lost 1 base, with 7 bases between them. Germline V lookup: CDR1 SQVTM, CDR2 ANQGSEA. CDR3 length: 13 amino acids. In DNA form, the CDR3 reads TGCAGCGTTGTTAGGGAGAACACCGGGGAGCTGTTTTTT. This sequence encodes CSVVRENTGELFF.

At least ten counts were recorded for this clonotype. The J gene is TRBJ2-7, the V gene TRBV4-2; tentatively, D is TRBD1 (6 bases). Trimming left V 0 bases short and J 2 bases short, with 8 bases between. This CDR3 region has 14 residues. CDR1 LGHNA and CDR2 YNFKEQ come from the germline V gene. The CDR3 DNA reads TGTGCCAGCAGCCAAGAAAAGGGGGCCTACGAGCAGTACTTC. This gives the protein CASSQEKGAYEQYF.

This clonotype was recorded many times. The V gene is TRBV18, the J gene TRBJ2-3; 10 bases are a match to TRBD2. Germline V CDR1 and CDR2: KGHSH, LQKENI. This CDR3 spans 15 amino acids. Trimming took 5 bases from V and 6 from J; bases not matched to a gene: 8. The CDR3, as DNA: TGTGCCAGCTCAGAAAGCGGGAGGGCCGGCGATACGCAGTATTTT. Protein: CASSESGRAGDTQYF. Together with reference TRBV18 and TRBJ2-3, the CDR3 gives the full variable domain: NAGVMQNPRHLVRRRGQEARLRCSPMKGHSHVYWYRQLPEEGLKFMVYLQKENIIDESGMPKERFSAEFPKEGPSILRIQQVVRGDSAAYFCASSESGRAGDTQYFGPGTRLTVL.

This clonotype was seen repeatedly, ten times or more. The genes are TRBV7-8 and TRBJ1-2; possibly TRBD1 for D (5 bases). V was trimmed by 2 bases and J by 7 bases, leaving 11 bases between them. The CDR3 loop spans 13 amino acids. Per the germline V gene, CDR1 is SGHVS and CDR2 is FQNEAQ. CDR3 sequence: CASSLIGVGGYTF. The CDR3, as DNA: TGTGCCAGCAGCTTAATAGGGGTCGGTGGCTACACCTTC.

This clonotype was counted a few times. CDR3 nucleotides: TGTGCCAGCAGCCAAGACCCTAGCGGGAGCACAGATACGCAGTATTTT. It encodes CASSQDPSGSTDTQYF. The chain carries TRBV3-1 and TRBJ2-3; 8 nucleotides agree with TRBD2. The germline CDR1 and CDR2 sequences are LGHDT and YNNKEL (reference sequence). This CDR3 region has 16 residues. Losses at the gene ends were 0 bases for V and 0 bases for J; bases not matched to a gene: 2.

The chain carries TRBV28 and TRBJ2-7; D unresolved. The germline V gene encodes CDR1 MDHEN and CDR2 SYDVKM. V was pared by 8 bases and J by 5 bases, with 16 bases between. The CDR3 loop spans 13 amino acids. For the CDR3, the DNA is TGTGCCAGCCAGCACTATGTTAGGAACGAGCAGTACTTC. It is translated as CASQHYVRNEQYF.

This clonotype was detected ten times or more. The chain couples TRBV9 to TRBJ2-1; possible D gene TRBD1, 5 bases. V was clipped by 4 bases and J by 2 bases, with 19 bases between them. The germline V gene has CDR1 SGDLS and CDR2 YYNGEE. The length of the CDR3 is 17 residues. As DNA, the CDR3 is TGTGCCAGCAGCCCAGAAGTAGGACAAGGGCCCTACAATGAGCAGTTCTTC. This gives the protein CASSPEVGQGPYNEQFF.

The CDR3 sequence is CASSDGLAREQYF. Here the CDR3 DNA reads TGTGCCAGCAGTGATGGTCTCGCTCGCGAGCAGTACTTC. This chain uses TRBV2 with TRBJ2-7; D remains unclear. Germline assignment: CDR1 SNHLY and CDR2 FYNNEI. Trimming removed 3 bases from V and 6 bases from J, with 12 bases in between. The CDR3 consists of 13 residues. Full variable domain (missing parts from reference TRBV2 and TRBJ2-7): EPEVTQTPSHQVTQMGQEVILRCVPISNHLYFYWYRQILGQKVEFLVSFYNNEISEKSEIFDDQFSVERPDGSNFTLKIRSTKLEDSAMYFCASSDGLAREQYFGPGTRLTVT.

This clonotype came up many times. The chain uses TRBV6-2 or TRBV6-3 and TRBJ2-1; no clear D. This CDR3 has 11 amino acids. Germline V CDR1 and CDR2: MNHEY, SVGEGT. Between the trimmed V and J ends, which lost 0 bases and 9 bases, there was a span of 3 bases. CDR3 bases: TGTGCCAGCAGTTACTCGGGTGAGCAGTTCTTC. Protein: CASSYSGEQFF.

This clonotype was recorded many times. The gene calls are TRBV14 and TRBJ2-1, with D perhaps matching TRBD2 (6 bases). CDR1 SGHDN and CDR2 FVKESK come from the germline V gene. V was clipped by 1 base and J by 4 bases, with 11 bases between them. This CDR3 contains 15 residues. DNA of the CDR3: TGTGCCAGCAGCCAAGGGGGAGGTTTATACAATGAGCAGTTCTTC. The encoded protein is CASSQGGGLYNEQFF.

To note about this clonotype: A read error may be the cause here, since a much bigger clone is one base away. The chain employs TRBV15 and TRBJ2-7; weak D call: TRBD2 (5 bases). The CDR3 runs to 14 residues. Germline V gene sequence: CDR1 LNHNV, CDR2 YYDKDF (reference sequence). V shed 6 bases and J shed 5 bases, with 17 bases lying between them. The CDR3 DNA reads TGTGCCACCAGTGTTCGAGGGCGTCCGAACGAGCAGTACTTC. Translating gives CATSVRGRPNEQYF.

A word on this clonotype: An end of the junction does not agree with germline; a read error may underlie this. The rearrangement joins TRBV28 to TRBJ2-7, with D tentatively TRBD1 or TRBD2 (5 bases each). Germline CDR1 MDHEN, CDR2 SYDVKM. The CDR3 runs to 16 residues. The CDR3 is CASSDTLGTGPYERYF. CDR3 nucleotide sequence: TGTGCCAGCAGCGATACTCTCGGGACGGGTCCCTACGAGCGGTACTTC. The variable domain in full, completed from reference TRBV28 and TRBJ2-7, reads DVKVTQSSRYLVKRTGEKVFLECVQDMDHENMFWYRQDPGLGLRLIYFSYDVKMKEKGDIPEGYSVSREKKERFSLILESASTNQTSMYLCASSDTLGTGPYERYFGPGTRLTVT.

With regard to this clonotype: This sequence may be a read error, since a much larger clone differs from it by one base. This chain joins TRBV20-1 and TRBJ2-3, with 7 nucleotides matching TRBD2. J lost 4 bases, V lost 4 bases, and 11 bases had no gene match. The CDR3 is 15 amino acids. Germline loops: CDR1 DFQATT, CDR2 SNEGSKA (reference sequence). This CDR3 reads CSATEGATSADTQYF. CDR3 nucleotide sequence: TGCAGTGCTACCGAAGGCGCAACTAGCGCAGATACGCAGTATTTT.

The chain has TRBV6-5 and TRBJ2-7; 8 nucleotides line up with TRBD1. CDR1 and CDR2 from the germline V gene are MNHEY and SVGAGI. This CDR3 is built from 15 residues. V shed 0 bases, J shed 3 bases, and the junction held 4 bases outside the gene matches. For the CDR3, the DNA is TGTGCCAGCAGTTACTCTCCGACAGGGGTCTACGAGCAGTACTTC. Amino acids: CASSYSPTGVYEQYF.

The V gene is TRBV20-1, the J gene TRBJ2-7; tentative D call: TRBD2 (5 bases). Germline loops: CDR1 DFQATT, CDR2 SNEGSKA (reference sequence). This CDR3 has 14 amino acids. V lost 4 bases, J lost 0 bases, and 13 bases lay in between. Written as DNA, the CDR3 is TGCAGTGCTAAGCGAGCGGTCCGCTCCTACGAGCAGTACTTC. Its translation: CSAKRAVRSYEQYF.

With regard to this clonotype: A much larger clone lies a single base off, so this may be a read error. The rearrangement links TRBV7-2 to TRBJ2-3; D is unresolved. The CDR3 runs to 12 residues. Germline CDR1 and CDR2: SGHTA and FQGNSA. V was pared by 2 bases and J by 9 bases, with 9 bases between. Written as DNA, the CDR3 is TGTGCCAGCAGCTTAATTAAGGACACGCAGTATTTT. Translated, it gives CASSLIKDTQYF.

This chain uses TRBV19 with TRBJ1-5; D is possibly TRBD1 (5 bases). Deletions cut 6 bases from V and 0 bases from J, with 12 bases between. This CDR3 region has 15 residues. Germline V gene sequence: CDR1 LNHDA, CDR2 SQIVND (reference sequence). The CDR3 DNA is TGTGCCAGTAGCACAACAGGAGATAGCAATCAGCCCCAGCATTTT. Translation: CASSTTGDSNQPQHF.

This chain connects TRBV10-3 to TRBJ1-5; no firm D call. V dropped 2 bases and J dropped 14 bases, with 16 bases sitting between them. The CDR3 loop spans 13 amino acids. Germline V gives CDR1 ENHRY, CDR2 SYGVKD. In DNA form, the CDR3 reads TGTGCCATCAGTGAGGCGATGGGCGGACCTGAGCATTTT. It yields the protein CAISEAMGGPEHF.

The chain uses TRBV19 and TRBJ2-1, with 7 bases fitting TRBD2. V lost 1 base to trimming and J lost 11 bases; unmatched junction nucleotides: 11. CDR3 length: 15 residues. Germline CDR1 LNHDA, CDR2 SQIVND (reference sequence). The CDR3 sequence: CASSIGVLGLPKQFF. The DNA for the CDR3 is TGTGCCAGTAGTATAGGGGTATTGGGACTACCGAAGCAGTTCTTC. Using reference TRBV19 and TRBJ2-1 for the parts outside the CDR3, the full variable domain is DGGITQSPKYLFRKEGQNVTLSCEQNLNHDAMYWYRQDPGQGLRLIYYSQIVNDFQKGDIAEGYSVSREKKESFPLTVTSAQKNPTAFYLCASSIGVLGLPKQFFGPGTRLTVL.

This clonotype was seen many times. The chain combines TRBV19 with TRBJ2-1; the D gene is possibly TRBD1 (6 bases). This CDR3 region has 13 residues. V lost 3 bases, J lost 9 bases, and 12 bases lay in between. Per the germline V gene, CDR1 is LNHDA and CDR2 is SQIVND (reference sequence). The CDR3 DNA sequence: TGTGCCAGTAGTATCCACAGGGCCGGTGAGCAGTTCTTC. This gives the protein CASSIHRAGEQFF.

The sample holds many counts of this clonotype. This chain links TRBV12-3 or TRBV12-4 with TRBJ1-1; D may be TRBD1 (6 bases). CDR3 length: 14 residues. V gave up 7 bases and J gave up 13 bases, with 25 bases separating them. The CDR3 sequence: CASKETGTPEESFF. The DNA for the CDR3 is TGTGCCAGCAAAGAAACCGGGACACCAGAAGAGAGTTTCTTT.